Listed here are 25 T cell receptor beta chains from one sample, sequenced in a study of blood T cell repertoires in COVID-19. The protocol was immunoSEQ multiplex PCR, while the TCRdb copy is restricted to in-frame clones and leaves out a portion. The data show around 190,000 clones, with almost 90% seen just once and approximately 1.5% held by the top ten. The sequenced sample was peripheral blood. These receptors were taken from a man aged 18 to 29 with active or convalescent COVID-19.

The V call is TRBV7-2, the J call TRBJ2-5; 7 nucleotides match TRBD1. The CDR3 loop spans 15 amino acids. Germline-derived CDR1 and CDR2 are SGHTA and FQGNSA. Losses at the gene ends were 5 bases for V and 2 bases for J; bases not matched to a gene: 8. CDR3 region: CASSRTGDLQETQYF. The CDR3, as DNA: TGTGCCAGCAGCAGAACAGGGGACCTTCAAGAGACCCAGTACTTC. The full variable domain, its missing parts supplied by reference TRBV7-2 and TRBJ2-5, is GAGVSQSPSNKVTEKGKDVELRCDPISGHTALYWYRQSLGQGLEFLIYFQGNSAPDKSGLPSDRFSAERTGGSVSTLTIQRTQQEDSAVYLCASSRTGDLQETQYFGPGTRLLVL.

The V and J genes are TRBV4-1 and TRBJ1-4, with 7 bases that match TRBD1. Germline V lookup: CDR1 MGHRA, CDR2 YSYEKL. The CDR3 runs to 17 residues. V lost 4 bases, J lost 0 bases, and 8 bases stayed unmatched. The CDR3 is CASSPRRQGATNEKLFF. The CDR3 DNA reads as TGCGCCAGCAGCCCCAGACGACAGGGTGCAACTAATGAAAAACTGTTTTTT.

V usage is TRBV11-1 and J usage is TRBJ1-1, with 7 nucleotides matching TRBD1. The CDR3 length is 14 residues. J gave up 1 base and V 3 bases, and 2 bases lay outside the gene matches. Germline V gene sequence: CDR1 SGHAT, CDR2 FQDESV (reference sequence). The CDR3 loop is CASSLGDRNTEAFF. CDR3 in DNA: TGTGCCAGCAGCTTGGGGGACAGGAACACTGAAGCTTTCTTT. The full variable domain, in which reference TRBV11-1 and TRBJ1-1 provide the parts outside the CDR3, is EAEVAQSPRYKITEKSQAVAFWCDPISGHATLYWYRQILGQGPELLVQFQDESVVDDSQLPKDRFSAERLKGVDSTLKIQPAELGDSAMYLCASSLGDRNTEAFFGQGTRLTVV.

The chain employs TRBV7-9 and TRBJ1-4, with a tentative D call TRBD1 (5 bases). Germline V gives CDR1 SEHNR, CDR2 FQNEAQ (reference sequence). There are 15 residues in the CDR3. V was pared by 1 base and J by 8 bases, with 14 bases between. DNA for the CDR3: TGTGCCAGCAGCTTAGAGACGGGGGTTAGAGAAAAACTGTTTTTT. Translation: CASSLETGVREKLFF.

This sequence joins TRBV19 and TRBJ2-2; 9 bases agree with TRBD2. Germline-derived CDR1 and CDR2 are LNHDA and SQIVND (reference sequence). CDR3 length equals 17 residues. V was pared by 5 bases and J by 2 bases, with 9 bases of the junction left unmatched. The CDR3 is CASSLSGLARNTGELFF. CDR3 nucleotides: TGTGCCAGTAGTCTCAGCGGACTAGCGAGAAACACCGGGGAGCTGTTTTTT.

The chain recombines TRBV19 with TRBJ1-1; possible D gene TRBD1, 5 bases. Germline loops: CDR1 LNHDA, CDR2 SQIVND (reference sequence). The CDR3 length is 14 residues. The V and J ends lost 5 bases and 5 bases respectively, with 15 bases between them. The CDR3 bases are TGTGCCAGTAGTTCTCAGGGTATAGGGACTGAAGCTTTCTTT. Protein sequence: CASSSQGIGTEAFF.

The chain joins TRBV18 to TRBJ2-1; TRBD1 might be the D (6 bases). Per germline, CDR1 KGHSH and CDR2 LQKENI. The V gene lost 5 bases and the J gene lost 2 bases, with 13 bases spanning the gap. This CDR3 region has 15 residues. The CDR3, as DNA: TGTGCCAGCTCAGAGACAGGAAGCCCCTACAATGAGCAGTTCTTC. Its translation is CASSETGSPYNEQFF.

V is TRBV2 and J is TRBJ2-7; 13 nucleotides align to TRBD2. Germline lookup yields CDR1 SNHLY and CDR2 FYNNEI. This CDR3 has 17 residues. V was clipped by 6 bases and J by 7 bases; unmatched bases: 15. CDR3 nucleotides: TGTGCCAGCAGCAGGACTAGCGGGAGTCTTCCTTTTGGAGAGCAGTACTTC. This gives the protein CASSRTSGSLPFGEQYF.

The chain couples TRBV24-1 to TRBJ2-7, with a tentative D call TRBD1 (6 bases). Trimming took off 4 bases at V and 7 bases at J, with 16 bases between the two ends. The length of the CDR3 is 14 residues. Germline CDR1 KGHDR, CDR2 SFDVKD. Written as DNA, the CDR3 is TGTGCCACCAGTGACCCTGACAGGCCCTGGGAGCAGTACTTC. It is translated as CATSDPDRPWEQYF.

In this sample, this clone turned up a few times. The CDR3 is CSVKSGTGVGDTEAFF. The CDR3 bases are TGCAGCGTCAAATCCGGGACAGGGGTCGGGGACACTGAAGCTTTCTTT. This chain uses TRBV29-1 with TRBJ1-1; 10 bases match TRBD1. The CDR3 loop spans 16 amino acids. Per germline, CDR1 SQVTM and CDR2 ANQGSEA. J was trimmed by 3 bases and V by 6 bases; bases with no gene match: 13.

This rearrangement joins TRBV30 to TRBJ1-2, with D possibly matching TRBD1 (5 bases). The V and J ends lost 6 bases and 4 bases respectively, with 15 bases between them. Germline V gene lookup returns CDR1 GTSNPN and CDR2 SVGIG (reference sequence). The CDR3 contains 13 residues. CDR3 sequence (DNA): TGTGCCTGTATCCAGGGTATGGGCTATGGCTACACCTTC. As protein: CACIQGMGYGYTF.

This chain links TRBV11-1 with TRBJ2-5, with 10 bases matching TRBD2. The V segment lost 5 bases and the J segment 2 bases; nucleotides outside the gene matches: 2. Per the germline V gene, CDR1 is SGHAT and CDR2 is FQDESV (reference sequence). CDR3 length equals 14 residues. The CDR3 reads CASSRTSGQETQYF. DNA of the CDR3: TGTGCCAGCAGCCGGACTAGCGGTCAAGAGACCCAGTACTTC.

Only a few counts were recorded for this clone. This chain links TRBV19 with TRBJ1-5; D perhaps matches TRBD1 (5 bases). The V end lost 6 bases, the J end lost 2 bases, and 14 bases lay between the germline ends. Per the germline V gene, CDR1 is LNHDA and CDR2 is SQIVND (reference sequence). The CDR3 totals 15 residues. CDR3: CASRGVNGGNQPQHF. The CDR3 DNA is TGTGCCAGTAGAGGGGTAAACGGCGGCAATCAGCCCCAGCATTTT.

The chain joins TRBV9 to TRBJ2-3; TRBD1 agrees at 7 bases. The germline V gene has CDR1 SGDLS and CDR2 YYNGEE. V gave up 0 bases and J gave up 4 bases; unmatched junction bases: 5. The CDR3 totals 15 residues. CDR3 region: CASSVGGTVPDTQYF. The CDR3 coding sequence is TGTGCCAGCAGCGTAGGAGGGACAGTTCCAGATACGCAGTATTTT.

The chain joins TRBV18 to TRBJ2-2, with a possible D match to TRBD2 (5 bases). CDR1 KGHSH and CDR2 LQKENI come from the germline V gene. With 1 base removed from V and 6 bases from J, the gap between germline ends came to 9 bases. The CDR3 has 14 amino acids. In nucleotides, the CDR3 is TGTGCCAGCTCACCACTGTCGAGGGCCGGGGAGCTGTTTTTT. Translating it yields CASSPLSRAGELFF.

This rearrangement joins TRBV5-6 to TRBJ1-1, with D possibly matching TRBD1 (6 bases). The V end lost 2 bases, the J end lost 3 bases, and 14 bases lay between the germline ends. The germline gives CDR1 SGHDT, CDR2 YYEEEE. CDR3 length: 15 amino acids. CDR3 amino acids: CASSFTGWLDTEAFF. Written as DNA, the CDR3 is TGTGCCAGCAGCTTTACAGGGTGGCTGGACACTGAAGCTTTCTTT.

This chain joins TRBV3-1 (or the pseudogene TRBV3-2) and TRBJ1-2; D unresolved. V was cut by 2 bases and J by 4 bases, with 11 bases left in between. The CDR3 sequence is 14 residues long. In germline, CDR1 is LGHDT, CDR2 YNNKEL (reference sequence). CDR3 in amino acids: CASSQRGEGYGYTF. The CDR3 DNA sequence: TGTGCCAGCAGCCAACGGGGTGAGGGCTATGGCTACACCTTC.

In its sample, this clone was seen once. This chain connects TRBV18 to TRBJ2-1; possibly TRBD2 for D (6 bases). The germline gives CDR1 KGHSH, CDR2 LQKENI. The length of the CDR3 is 13 residues. V lost 6 bases and J lost 10, with 16 bases in between. In nucleotides, the CDR3 is TGTGCCAGCTCCCTGGATGGAGGGCGCGAGCAGTTCTTC. This codes for CASSLDGGREQFF.

The chain employs TRBV6-5 and TRBJ2-1, with 7 bases lining up with TRBD2. The V and J ends lost 8 bases and 4 bases, in that order; junction bases with no gene match: 5. The CDR3 sequence is 13 residues long. Germline loops: CDR1 MNHEY, CDR2 SVGAGI. CDR3 DNA: TGTGCCAGCCGACTAGCTTCTTACAATGAGCAGTTCTTC. Amino acids: CASRLASYNEQFF.

The V and J genes are TRBV9 and TRBJ2-1; 7 bases match TRBD2. The CDR3 totals 16 residues. The ends lost 3 bases at V and 0 bases at J; junction bases unmatched: 6. Germline values: CDR1 SGDLS, CDR2 YYNGEE. This CDR3 is CASSGSLAASYNEQFF. The CDR3 DNA sequence: TGTGCCAGCAGCGGAAGCCTAGCGGCCTCCTACAATGAGCAGTTCTTC.

The chain joins TRBV5-1 to TRBJ1-1; 10 bases match TRBD1. V was pared by 4 bases and J by 1 base, with 4 bases of the junction left unmatched. Germline V gene data show CDR1 as SGHRS and CDR2 as YFSETQ. This CDR3 spans 15 amino acids. The CDR3: CASSGDRGSNTEAFF. In DNA, the CDR3 is TGCGCCAGCAGCGGGGACAGGGGCTCGAACACTGAAGCTTTCTTT.

The gene calls are TRBV6-6 and TRBJ2-2; 7 bases match TRBD1. Trimming at V came to 5 bases and at J to 2 bases, leaving 2 bases not matched to a gene. The CDR3 is 14 amino acids. CDR1 is MNHNY and CDR2 is SVGAGI in the germline V gene (reference sequence). This chain's CDR3 is CASSNRGNTGELFF. CDR3 nucleotide sequence: TGTGCCAGCAGTAACAGGGGAAACACCGGGGAGCTGTTTTTT.

On this clone: Its ends do not fully match the called genes, so a read error is possible. The chain combines TRBV12-3 or TRBV12-4 with TRBJ1-1; D remains unclear. CDR3 size: 12 residues. CDR3 amino acids: CASTQSGESCIF. DNA of the CDR3: TGTGCCAGCACCCAATCCGGGGAAAGTTGTATCTTT.

The V gene is TRBV30, the J gene TRBJ1-3; 7 positions match TRBD1. Germline V gene sequence: CDR1 GTSNPN, CDR2 SVGIG (reference sequence). This CDR3 has 16 residues. V lost 2 bases and J lost 0; bases outside the gene matches: 7. The CDR3 sequence: CAWSRVRGSSGNTIYF. In nucleotides, the CDR3 is TGTGCCTGGAGTCGTGTCAGGGGGAGCTCTGGAAACACCATATATTTT.

The gene calls are TRBV24-1 and TRBJ2-5; TRBD1 aligns across 7 bases. The germline V gene encodes CDR1 KGHDR and CDR2 SFDVKD. The CDR3 runs 15 residues. Trimming cost V 6 bases and J 5 bases; bases outside gene matches: 11. The CDR3 is CATSSGTESGETQYF. Here the CDR3 DNA reads TGTGCCACCAGTTCCGGGACAGAGTCCGGGGAGACCCAGTACTTC.